The clone carrying this T cell receptor (beta chain) has ten or more counts. Antigen unknown. The second PCR ran about 6 to 12 cycles with a sample-barcoded 5' primer and J-beta primers. Each CDR3 protein is one row after TCRdb ran MiXCR on the 5' RACE reads. The data hold over 1,500,000 distinct CDR3 sequences, with about 39% observed a single time. The sample comes from a study of blood T cells in healthy people across ages. Study conclusions and caveats: Measured against age, TCR beta diversity per million T cells decreased in a roughly linear manner. Researchers said unsorted PBMCs prevented a conclusive naive versus antigen-experienced comparison.

Sequencing was performed on blood. The TCR was taken from a human donor in good health.

The CDR3 region is CSASPGKGSYEQYF. For the CDR3, the DNA is TGCAGTGCTAGTCCGGGCAAGGGATCCTACGAGCAGTACTTC. V gene TRBV20-1 combines with J gene TRBJ2-7; no definite D call. From germline, CDR1 is DFQATT and CDR2 SNEGSKA (reference sequence). V was clipped by 3 bases and J by 1 base, with 13 bases between them. The CDR3 has 14 residues.